This T cell receptor beta chain emerged from a study of blood T cell dynamics during melanoma immunotherapy. V was cut by 4 bases and J by 8 bases, with 10 bases left in between. The CDR3 runs to 12 residues. Per germline, CDR1 SGHKS and CDR2 YYEKEE (reference sequence). Time point noted: pre-treatment baseline. The method was immunoSEQ multiplex PCR; TCRdb's version includes in-frame clones alone and lacks a portion of them. The repertoire holds about 24,000 clones, around 88% seen once, with about 4.6% in the top ten. This chain connects TRBV5-5 to TRBJ2-1; D ambiguous. The material was blood, obtained from a patient treated with checkpoint blockade. The TCR sequence derives from a human donor with melanoma. CDR3 amino acids: CASSPNLYEQFF. The CDR3, as DNA: TGTGCCAGCAGCCCAAATCTCTATGAGCAGTTCTTC.